The clone carrying this TCR beta chain has only a few counts. What it recognizes is unknown. The source of the sample is a study of cytomegalovirus exposure and HLA in healthy donors. J lost 2 bases, V lost 6 bases, and 7 bases had no gene match. The CDR3 spans 14 residues. Germline CDR1 and CDR2: MNHNY and SVGAGI (reference sequence). Primers included in the PCR were 60 Vbeta and 13 Jbeta primers. The data were produced by immunoSEQ multiplex PCR, yet TCRdb's version contains in-frame clones alone and is incomplete. Of roughly 150,000 clones in the sample, 80% were seen once. Regarding the study as a whole: Researchers reported in a later analysis that common viral pathogens appeared linked to several top clusters. Most TCR beta V segments were productive about 90% or about 30% of the time in an earlier analysis.

Sequencing was done on a sample of PBMCs. This sequence originates from a woman aged 35 to 49 in good health and CMV-seronegative. The genes are TRBV6-6 and TRBJ2-7, with 7 nucleotides matching TRBD1. The CDR3 DNA sequence: TGTGCCAGCAGGTTCCGGGACAGTACCTACGAGCAGTACTTC. This translates into CASRFRDSTYEQYF.